Presented here are 31 T cell receptor beta chains from one specimen sequenced in a study of long-term antiretroviral therapy in people with HIV. Researchers report immunoSEQ v3.0 was run at survey level. Measured with immunoSEQ multiplex PCR; TCRdb has only the in-frame clones, and not every one. The sample holds about 27,000 clones, 85% seen once. The sample here was unsorted PBMCs, taken 2.3 years after starting antiretroviral therapy. These receptor sequences come from a man in his forties or fifties with HIV.

There are a few counts of this clone. The rearrangement uses TRBV9 and TRBJ1-3; D is undetermined. CDR1 and CDR2 from the germline V gene are SGDLS and YYNGEE. There are 12 residues in the CDR3. The V and J ends lost 7 bases and 4 bases respectively, with 9 bases between them. The CDR3 protein is CASGTSGNTIYF. The CDR3, as DNA: TGTGCCAGCGGAACATCAGGAAACACCATATATTTT.

The CDR3: CASSESYGDTEAFF. CDR3 DNA: TGCGCCAGCAGTGAGTCCTACGGGGACACTGAAGCTTTCTTT. This rearrangement joins TRBV10-2 to TRBJ1-1, with D uncertain. Trimming shortened V by 0 bases and J by 3 bases, and 8 bases separated the two germline ends. The V gene's germline CDR1 is WSHSY and CDR2 SAAADI. CDR3 length: 14 amino acids.

The V and J genes are TRBV12-2 and TRBJ2-5; TRBD2 is the table's D call and was not checked against the DNA. TRBV12-2 is a pseudogene segment. The CDR3 is made up of 16 amino acids. The CDR3 region is CASRQRTSGNQETQYF. CDR3 nucleotide sequence: TGTGCAAGTCGCCAACGGACTAGCGGGAACCAAGAGACCCAGTACTTC.

The V call is TRBV9, the J call TRBJ2-1, with D hard to call. Trimming took 3 bases from V and 0 from J, leaving 10 bases between them. CDR3 length: 15 amino acids. The germline V gene encodes CDR1 SGDLS and CDR2 YYNGEE. The CDR3 sequence is CASSEKPSSYNEQFF. DNA for the CDR3: TGTGCCAGCAGCGAGAAGCCTAGCTCCTACAATGAGCAGTTCTTC.

The CDR3 DNA reads as TGTGCCAGCAGCCCGGAAGCCGGGACATCGGGTCAGCCCCAGCATTTT. Residues: CASSPEAGTSGQPQHF. The J gene is TRBJ1-5, the V gene TRBV9, with D maybe TRBD1 (6 bases). V lost 4 bases and J 6 bases, leaving 20 bases between the germline ends. Germline V lookup: CDR1 SGDLS, CDR2 YYNGEE. The CDR3 is made up of 16 amino acids. The full variable domain, its missing parts supplied by reference TRBV9 and TRBJ1-5, is DSGVTQTPKHLITATGQRVTLRCSPRSGDLSVYWYQQSLDQGLQFLIQYYNGEERAKGNILERFSAQQFPDLHSELNLSSLELGDSALYFCASSPEAGTSGQPQHFGDGTRLSIL.

The chain couples TRBV7-9 to TRBJ2-7, with 10 nucleotides matching TRBD1. This CDR3 is 15 amino acids long. Trimming at V came to 1 base and at J to 7 bases, leaving 7 bases not matched to a gene. Germline CDR1 reads SEHNR; CDR2 reads FQNEAQ (reference sequence). CDR3 residues: CASSLDWDRGSEQYF. CDR3 bases: TGTGCCAGCAGCTTAGATTGGGACAGGGGCAGTGAGCAGTACTTC.

The rearrangement uses TRBV4-1 and TRBJ2-1; D is unclear. V was trimmed by 1 base and J by 9 bases, leaving 10 bases between them. The length of the CDR3 is 13 residues. Germline values: CDR1 MGHRA, CDR2 YSYEKL. The CDR3 spells CASSQGEDREQFF. In nucleotides, the CDR3 is TGCGCCAGCAGCCAAGGAGAAGACCGTGAGCAGTTCTTC.

The chain carries TRBV9 and TRBJ2-1, with unresolved D. V lost 3 bases and J lost 7, with 17 bases in between. CDR1 and CDR2 (germline): SGDLS, YYNGEE. This CDR3 spans 15 amino acids. The CDR3 DNA sequence: TGTGCCAGCAGCGGAGGACCCGGTTTCTTTAATGAGCAGTTCTTC. It encodes CASSGGPGFFNEQFF.

The gene calls are TRBV5-6 and TRBJ2-2; D is ambiguous. The CDR3 is made up of 13 amino acids. Trimming pared 1 base from V and 5 bases from J, leaving 6 bases between. Germline V gene sequence: CDR1 SGHDT, CDR2 YYEEEE. CDR3: CASSLPLTGELFF. CDR3 DNA: TGTGCCAGCAGCTTGCCACTAACCGGGGAGCTGTTTTTT.

The chain employs TRBV19 and TRBJ2-7; D is unresolved. CDR1 is LNHDA and CDR2 is SQIVND in the germline V gene (reference sequence). There are 14 residues in the CDR3. V shed 1 base and J shed 0 bases, with 7 bases lying between them. In DNA, the CDR3 is TGTGCCAGTAGTATAGTTGGCGGCTCCTACGAGCAGTACTTC. Translating gives CASSIVGGSYEQYF.

The CDR3 nucleotides are TGTGCCAGCAGCTTGTGGCGGACGAGCTCTGGGGCCAACGTCCTGACTTTC. Its protein is CASSLWRTSSGANVLTF. The chain employs TRBV5-6 and TRBJ2-6; D not certain. CDR1 is SGHDT, CDR2 YYEEEE, per germline. The CDR3 has 17 residues. The germline V and J ends were trimmed by 1 base and 0 bases, with 11 bases remaining between them. Full variable domain (remainder filled in from reference TRBV5-6 and TRBJ2-6): DAGVTQSPTHLIKTRGQQVTLRCSPKSGHDTVSWYQQALGQGPQFIFQYYEEEERQRGNFPDRFSGHQFPNYSSELNVNALLLGDSALYLCASSLWRTSSGANVLTFGAGSRLTVL.

The CDR3 DNA reads TGCGCCAGCAGCTTGTGGTCGACAGGGCTTACAGCTGCAACTAATGAAAAACTGTTTTTT. It translates to CASSLWSTGLTAATNEKLFF. The J gene is TRBJ1-4, the V gene TRBV5-1, with 7 positions matching TRBD1. Germline CDR1 reads SGHRS; CDR2 reads YFSETQ. With 1 base clipped from V and 0 bases from J, the junction kept 15 bases outside the gene matches. The CDR3 runs 20 residues.

The chain is built from TRBV27 and TRBJ1-1; tentative D call: TRBD1 (5 bases). V was clipped by 2 bases and J by 1 base, with 8 bases between them. Germline CDR1 is MNHEY and CDR2 is SMNVEV (reference sequence). This CDR3 is 14 amino acids long. CDR3: CASSLGGGNTEAFF. The CDR3 nucleotides are TGTGCCAGCAGTTTAGGGGGGGGGAACACTGAAGCTTTCTTT.

V is TRBV2 and J is TRBJ1-6; D unclear. This CDR3 region has 16 residues. The V gene lost 6 bases and the J gene lost 2 bases, with 14 bases spanning the gap. Germline V CDR1 and CDR2: SNHLY, FYNNEI. Here the CDR3 DNA reads TGTGCCAGCAGCGTGGACCGTAGCCCCTATAATTCACCCCTCCACTTT. Its translation: CASSVDRSPYNSPLHF. The full variable domain, in which reference TRBV2 and TRBJ1-6 provide the parts outside the CDR3, is EPEVTQTPSHQVTQMGQEVILRCVPISNHLYFYWYRQILGQKVEFLVSFYNNEISEKSEIFDDQFSVERPDGSNFTLKIRSTKLEDSAMYFCASSVDRSPYNSPLHFGNGTRLTVT.

The gene calls are TRBV13 and TRBJ1-2; 7 nucleotides agree with TRBD1. The CDR3 is 15 residues long. V was pared by 4 bases and J by 2 bases, with 7 bases of the junction left unmatched. Looked up from germline, CDR1 is PRHDT and CDR2 is FYEKMQ (reference sequence). CDR3 nucleotides: TGTGCCAGCAGCTCGACTGCGGACAGGAACTATGGCTACACCTTC. Residues: CASSSTADRNYGYTF.

V gene TRBV7-8 combines with J gene TRBJ1-5, with 8 bases aligning to TRBD1. V dropped 5 bases and J dropped 0; count of bases not matched to a gene: 6. The germline gives CDR1 SGHVS, CDR2 FQNEAQ. This CDR3 is 16 amino acids long. This CDR3 reads CASSIGTGHSNQPQHF. The CDR3 DNA follows: TGTGCCAGCAGCATAGGGACAGGCCATAGCAATCAGCCCCAGCATTTT.

The gene calls are TRBV5-1 and TRBJ2-7, with a possible D match to TRBD1 (6 bases). Between the trimmed V and J ends, which lost 2 bases and 2 bases, there was a span of 20 bases. The CDR3 sequence is 17 residues long. Looked up from germline, CDR1 is SGHRS and CDR2 is YFSETQ. CDR3 DNA sequence: TGCGCCAGCAGCTTTAATACCGGGACACCCCCGGCCTACGAGCAGTACTTC. Encoded protein: CASSFNTGTPPAYEQYF.

The genes are TRBV18 and TRBJ2-7; 9 bases align to TRBD2. This CDR3 has 16 amino acids. V trimming: 2 bases; J trimming: 0 bases; junction bases outside the gene matches: 5. Germline V CDR1 and CDR2: KGHSH, LQKENI. CDR3 nucleotides: TGTGCCAGCTCACCATTAGCGGGGGCAATCTCCTACGAGCAGTACTTC. Residues: CASSPLAGAISYEQYF.

The chain joins TRBV19 to TRBJ2-7; tentative D call: TRBD1 (5 bases). Trimming pared 3 bases from V and 6 bases from J, leaving 12 bases between. The CDR3 covers 13 residues. The germline V gene has CDR1 LNHDA and CDR2 SQIVND (reference sequence). The CDR3 here is CASSIQGIGEQYF. The DNA of the CDR3 is TGTGCCAGTAGTATTCAGGGTATAGGCGAGCAGTACTTC.

The gene calls are TRBV11-2 and TRBJ1-5, with 8 bases lining up with TRBD1. The CDR3 spans 15 residues. V was pared by 1 base and J by 6 bases, with 5 bases of the junction left unmatched. CDR1 and CDR2 (germline): SGHAT, FQNNGV. In DNA form, the CDR3 reads TGTGCCAGCAGCTTAGGACAGGGGAAGTTTCAGCCCCAGCATTTT. It encodes CASSLGQGKFQPQHF.

This chain connects TRBV15 to TRBJ2-1; no definite D call. Germline values: CDR1 LNHNV, CDR2 YYDKDF (reference sequence). The CDR3 covers 14 residues. Trimming pared 0 bases from V and 6 bases from J, leaving 9 bases between. In nucleotides, the CDR3 is TGTGCCACCAGCAGAGATCAGTTACGCAATGAGCAGTTCTTC. Translating it yields CATSRDQLRNEQFF.

The genes are TRBV27 and TRBJ2-1; TRBD2 matches 12 bases. The CDR3 sequence is 18 residues long. Germline V CDR1 and CDR2: MNHEY, SMNVEV (reference sequence). V lost 8 bases to trimming and J lost 6 bases; unmatched junction nucleotides: 17. The DNA for the CDR3 is TGTGCCAGCGAGGGCGAGGGCAGGACTAGCGGGGAACCCAATGAGCAGTTCTTC. This encodes CASEGEGRTSGEPNEQFF.

V gene TRBV27 combines with J gene TRBJ2-7; D gene uncertain. This CDR3 is 13 amino acids long. Per the germline V gene, CDR1 is MNHEY and CDR2 is SMNVEV (reference sequence). Deletions cut 8 bases from V and 2 bases from J, with 13 bases between. CDR3 region: CASGTGSTYEQYF. The CDR3 DNA is TGTGCCAGCGGAACCGGGTCCACCTACGAGCAGTACTTC.

V usage is TRBV6-5 and J usage is TRBJ2-7; 7 bases agree with TRBD1. This CDR3 spans 13 amino acids. The germline CDR1 and CDR2 sequences are MNHEY and SVGAGI. V lost 6 bases, J lost 3 bases, and 5 bases stayed unmatched. CDR3 amino acids: CASRDRYDYEQYF. CDR3 DNA sequence: TGTGCCAGCAGGGACAGGTATGACTACGAGCAGTACTTC.

The chain employs TRBV5-1 and TRBJ2-3, with D unresolved. Germline loops: CDR1 SGHRS, CDR2 YFSETQ. This CDR3 contains 17 residues. V gave up 0 bases and J gave up 0 bases, with 14 bases separating them. The CDR3 sequence is CASSLGRGLTSTDTQYF. DNA for the CDR3: TGCGCCAGCAGCTTGGGTCGTGGCTTAACTAGCACAGATACGCAGTATTTT.

The chain employs TRBV7-8 and TRBJ1-5; a weak D match, TRBD1 (5 bases). Trimming cost V 1 base and J 7 bases, with 8 bases left between them. Germline V lookup: CDR1 SGHVS, CDR2 FQNEAQ. The CDR3 runs to 13 residues. The CDR3 reads CASSLVRGQPQHF. The CDR3 coding sequence is TGTGCCAGCAGCTTAGTACGGGGGCAGCCCCAGCATTTT.

The CDR3 protein is CASSMGTSGGTDTQYF. CDR3 bases: TGTGCCAGCAGCATGGGAACTAGCGGGGGCACAGATACGCAGTATTTT. The gene calls are TRBV9 and TRBJ2-3; 10 bases line up with TRBD2. The CDR3 runs to 16 residues. Germline V gene data show CDR1 as SGDLS and CDR2 as YYNGEE. Losses at the gene ends were 4 bases for V and 1 base for J; bases not matched to a gene: 6.

This clone was detected once. The chain employs TRBV5-1 and TRBJ2-2; perhaps D is TRBD1 or TRBD2 (5 bases each). Germline lookup yields CDR1 SGHRS and CDR2 YFSETQ. This CDR3 spans 14 amino acids. The V and J ends lost 2 bases and 4 bases respectively, with 9 bases between them. The CDR3 DNA reads as TGCGCCAGCAGCTTAGCAGGGACCACCGGGGAGCTGTTTTTT. This translates into CASSLAGTTGELFF.

This chain links TRBV11-2 with TRBJ1-2, with D maybe TRBD1 (6 bases). There are 14 residues in the CDR3. Trimming took off 5 bases at V and 5 bases at J, with 15 bases between the two ends. The V gene's germline CDR1 is SGHAT and CDR2 FQNNGV. In DNA, the CDR3 is TGTGCCAGCAGCCTAGGAGGGGGGCGGTATGGCTACACCTTC. Residues: CASSLGGGRYGYTF.

The rearrangement joins TRBV5-4 to TRBJ2-7; TRBD1 agrees at 7 bases. The J segment lost 4 bases and the V segment lost 4 bases, leaving 2 bases of the junction unmatched. The CDR3 runs to 12 residues. The germline gives CDR1 SGHNT, CDR2 YYREEE (reference sequence). The CDR3 nucleotides are TGTGCCAGCAGCAGGGACAGATACGAGCAGTACTTC. It encodes CASSRDRYEQYF.

This rearrangement joins TRBV13 to TRBJ2-3, with D tentatively TRBD2 (6 bases). Germline CDR1 and CDR2: PRHDT and FYEKMQ (reference sequence). The CDR3 covers 15 residues. The V end lost 5 bases, the J end lost 8 bases, and 20 bases lay between the germline ends. The CDR3 reads CASSTRGSGGGTQYF. The CDR3 coding sequence is TGTGCCAGCAGCACCCGGGGTAGCGGAGGAGGTACGCAGTATTTT.